One T cell receptor beta chain is described in this entry. This sample was included in a study of CD8 T cells in Susac syndrome. TEMRA cells were FACS-enriched, while CD8+ and CD4+ T cells were negatively isolated. An amount of RNA that ranged from roughly 0.45 to 1 ug was reverse transcribed with random hexamers. TCRdb re-called the immunoSEQ multiplex PCR reads through MiXCR, storing one row per CDR3 protein. The sample holds 150,000 to 200,000 distinct CDR3 sequences, 94% seen once. The source is a human donor with Susac syndrome. What was sequenced was CD4+ T cells from PBMCs.

As DNA, the CDR3 is TGTGCCAGCAGCTTTCGACAGGGATCCTACGAGCAGTACTTC. Translation gives CASSFRQGSYEQYF. J is TRBJ2-7 and V is TRBV7-9; 7 bases are shared with TRBD1. Per the germline V gene, CDR1 is SEHNR and CDR2 is FQNEAQ (reference sequence). V dropped 3 bases and J dropped 1; count of bases not matched to a gene: 3. The CDR3 is 14 amino acids.